What follows are 19 T cell receptor beta chains derived from one specimen sequenced in a study of cytomegalovirus exposure and HLA in healthy donors. Repertoires were generated with immunoSEQ multiplex PCR, while TCRdb's copy carries only in-frame clones and drops some. The profile shows 150,000 to 200,000 clones, approximately 86% of them singletons. The sample taken for sequencing was PBMCs. The receptor source for this set is a man aged 30 to 39 in good health and CMV-seropositive.

V gene TRBV10-2 combines with J gene TRBJ2-3; 8 bases are shared with TRBD2. Germline V gene lookup returns CDR1 WSHSY and CDR2 SAAADI. Trimming took 0 bases from V and 5 from J; bases not matched to a gene: 4. The length of the CDR3 is 15 residues. The CDR3 here is CASSESRGGGDTQYF. In DNA form, the CDR3 reads TGCGCCAGCAGTGAGTCCCGGGGGGGTGGAGATACGCAGTATTTT.

This clone was detected once. This chain connects TRBV6-1 to TRBJ2-7; 7 bases are shared with TRBD1. V gave up 7 bases and J gave up 5 bases; unmatched junction bases: 8. This CDR3 is 13 amino acids long. CDR1 is MNHNS and CDR2 is SASEGT in the germline V gene. The CDR3 DNA follows: TGTGCCAGCATCGCGACAGGGACCCACGAGCAGTACTTC. This translates into CASIATGTHEQYF.

The CDR3 spells CASGLVLRGRAVGYGYTF. The CDR3 DNA sequence: TGTGCTAGTGGTTTGGTACTAAGGGGGAGAGCGGTTGGCTATGGCTACACCTTC. The V gene is TRBV12-5, the J gene TRBJ1-2; tentatively, D is TRBD1 (6 bases). Germline V gene data show CDR1 as LGHNT and CDR2 as FRNRAP. This CDR3 has 18 residues. Trimming pared 0 bases from V and 4 bases from J, leaving 21 bases between.

V usage is TRBV5-1 and J usage is TRBJ2-3, with 9 bases fitting TRBD1. Looked up from germline, CDR1 is SGHRS and CDR2 is YFSETQ. J lost 1 base, V lost 4 bases, and 7 bases had no gene match. This CDR3 has 16 amino acids. For the CDR3, the DNA is TGCGCCAGCAGCCTTACAGGGGGCTTCGGCACAGATACGCAGTATTTT. Protein product: CASSLTGGFGTDTQYF. Drawing the rest from reference TRBV5-1 and TRBJ2-3, the complete variable domain is KAGVTQTPRYLIKTRGQQVTLSCSPISGHRSVSWYQQTPGQGLQFLFEYFSETQRNKGNFPGRFSGRQFSNSRSEMNVSTLELGDSALYLCASSLTGGFGTDTQYFGPGTRLTVL.

Details on this clone: Other DNA sequences of this sample code for an identical CDR3. V usage is TRBV30 and J usage is TRBJ1-5, with 7 bases lining up with TRBD1. CDR1 is GTSNPN, CDR2 SVGIG, per germline (reference sequence). Germline trimming cut 1 base from V and 7 bases from J; bases unmatched to any gene: 4. The CDR3 is 13 amino acids. The CDR3 region is CAWSDRGGQPQHF. The CDR3 DNA reads TGTGCCTGGAGTGACAGGGGTGGCCAGCCCCAGCATTTT.

The chain recombines TRBV19 with TRBJ2-7; D is possibly TRBD1 (6 bases). Germline V lookup: CDR1 LNHDA, CDR2 SQIVND (reference sequence). The CDR3 loop spans 14 amino acids. Trimming shortened V by 3 bases and J by 4 bases, and 13 bases separated the two germline ends. The CDR3 DNA reads as TGTGCCAGTAGTATGTTGGGTCAGGGGTACGAGCAGTACTTC. Its translation is CASSMLGQGYEQYF. The full variable domain, completed using reference TRBV19 and TRBJ2-7, is DGGITQSPKYLFRKEGQNVTLSCEQNLNHDAMYWYRQDPGQGLRLIYYSQIVNDFQKGDIAEGYSVSREKKESFPLTVTSAQKNPTAFYLCASSMLGQGYEQYFGPGTRLTVT.

The gene calls are TRBV4-3 and TRBJ2-3; 9 nucleotides line up with TRBD2. The CDR3 length is 17 residues. CDR1 and CDR2 from the germline V gene are LGHNA and YSLEER. V dropped 2 bases and J dropped 0; count of bases not matched to a gene: 6. This chain's CDR3 is CASSQTSGTSSTDTQYF. The CDR3 DNA reads TGCGCCAGCAGCCAAACATCGGGGACTAGCAGCACAGATACGCAGTATTTT.

In the case of this clone: Other DNA sequences of this sample code for an identical CDR3. The chain combines TRBV5-4 with TRBJ2-7; possible D gene TRBD1, 6 bases. Trimming removed 4 bases at V and 4 bases at J, with 9 bases between. CDR3 size: 12 residues. The germline V gene has CDR1 SGHNT and CDR2 YYREEE (reference sequence). The CDR3 DNA is TGTGCCAGCAGCCTTACAGGGTACGAGCAGTACTTC. It codes for CASSLTGYEQYF.

Regarding this clone: Distinct nucleotide sequences in the sample also encode this CDR3. The V and J genes are TRBV30 and TRBJ1-5; a weak D match, TRBD1 (6 bases). CDR1 is GTSNPN and CDR2 is SVGIG in the germline V gene (reference sequence). This CDR3 contains 13 residues. V was trimmed by 1 base and J by 5 bases, leaving 9 bases between them. The CDR3 region has the DNA TGTGCCTGGAGTGACAGGGAAGATCAGCCCCAGCATTTT. Protein sequence: CAWSDREDQPQHF.

CDR3 sequence reads: CASREVLMNTEAFF. Here the CDR3 DNA reads TGTGCCAGCCGAGAAGTACTCATGAACACTGAAGCTTTCTTT. The chain uses TRBV7-8 and TRBJ1-1; unclear D gene. Germline V gene sequence: CDR1 SGHVS, CDR2 FQNEAQ. Trimming shortened V by 8 bases and J by 0 bases, and 13 bases separated the two germline ends. This CDR3 contains 14 residues.

The rearrangement joins TRBV5-1 to TRBJ2-3; TRBD2 matches 14 bases. With 0 bases clipped from V and 2 bases from J, the junction kept 5 bases outside the gene matches. This CDR3 region has 18 residues. The V gene's germline CDR1 is SGHRS and CDR2 YFSETQ. In DNA, the CDR3 is TGCGCCAGCAGCTTGGCCCAGACTAGCGGGGGGGCCACAGATACGCAGTATTTT. Translation: CASSLAQTSGGATDTQYF.

V is TRBV5-8 and J is TRBJ2-1; D is unresolved. CDR1 is SGHTS, CDR2 YDEGEE, per germline. The length of the CDR3 is 12 residues. With 4 bases removed from V and 7 bases from J, the gap between germline ends came to 9 bases. The CDR3 loop reads CASSRHFNEQFF. In DNA, the CDR3 is TGTGCCAGCAGCAGACATTTTAATGAGCAGTTCTTC.

The rearrangement joins TRBV6-5 to TRBJ2-5, with D unresolved. The CDR3 has 10 residues. The germline V gene has CDR1 MNHEY and CDR2 SVGAGI. Trimming stripped 6 bases from V and 5 bases from J, with 4 bases between. The CDR3 DNA reads as TGTGCCAGCAGGGCCGAGACCCAGTACTTC. Residues: CASRAETQYF.

This clone was counted a single time. The V gene is TRBV5-1, the J gene TRBJ1-2; 10 bases align to TRBD1. Trimming at V came to 2 bases and at J to 5 bases, leaving 15 bases not matched to a gene. CDR1 SGHRS and CDR2 YFSETQ come from the germline V gene. The CDR3 contains 18 residues. The DNA for the CDR3 is TGCGCCAGCAGCTTTGGTCAGCCGGGACAGGGGCTTCGTTATGGCTACACCTTC. The encoded protein is CASSFGQPGQGLRYGYTF. Filled out from reference TRBV5-1 and TRBJ1-2, the complete variable domain reads KAGVTQTPRYLIKTRGQQVTLSCSPISGHRSVSWYQQTPGQGLQFLFEYFSETQRNKGNFPGRFSGRQFSNSRSEMNVSTLELGDSALYLCASSFGQPGQGLRYGYTFGSGTRLTVV.

This chain uses TRBV9 with TRBJ2-3, with 7 nucleotides matching TRBD1. The length of the CDR3 is 16 residues. Germline CDR1 is SGDLS and CDR2 is YYNGEE. The junction had 9 bases not matched to a gene; V was cut back by 3 bases and J by 2 bases. The DNA of the CDR3 is TGTGCCAGCAGCGAATACTCCGGGACAGTCACAGATACGCAGTATTTT. The encoded protein is CASSEYSGTVTDTQYF.

This clone has a handful of counts. The chain links TRBV6-5 to TRBJ1-6; 8 nucleotides line up with TRBD1. The V and J ends lost 4 bases and 7 bases, in that order; junction bases with no gene match: 9. The CDR3 totals 16 residues. Germline CDR1 is MNHEY and CDR2 is SVGAGI. This CDR3 is CASSSGQGQGNSPLHF. CDR3 DNA sequence: TGTGCCAGCAGTTCCGGACAGGGCCAGGGGAATTCACCCCTCCACTTT.

The J gene is TRBJ2-1, the V gene TRBV12-5; 7 bases fit TRBD2. V lost 2 bases, J lost 4 bases, and 2 bases stayed unmatched. The CDR3 is made up of 14 amino acids. Per germline, CDR1 LGHNT and CDR2 FRNRAP. The CDR3 DNA follows: TGTGCTAGTGGTTTGCTAGCGGTGTACAATGAGCAGTTCTTC. Amino acids: CASGLLAVYNEQFF.

The chain links TRBV6-5 to TRBJ1-2, with 7 bases matching TRBD1. V was pared by 0 bases and J by 4 bases, with 2 bases of the junction left unmatched. Germline CDR1 is MNHEY and CDR2 is SVGAGI. The length of the CDR3 is 14 residues. In DNA form, the CDR3 reads TGTGCCAGCAGTTACTCCGACAGGGTCTATGGCTACACCTTC. Translated, it gives CASSYSDRVYGYTF.

The chain links TRBV5-1 to TRBJ2-1, with a tentative D call TRBD2 (6 bases). This CDR3 comprises 14 residues. Trimming removed 4 bases from V and 9 bases from J, with 17 bases in between. Germline CDR1 reads SGHRS; CDR2 reads YFSETQ. The CDR3 bases are TGCGCCAGCAGCCCGCTTTTGGCCGGGGGTGAGCAGTTCTTC. Protein: CASSPLLAGGEQFF.